The TCR beta chain under discussion was sequenced for a study of blood T cell repertoires in COVID-19. Study summary: Collection of acute and convalescent COVID-19 samples took place in the United States, Italy and Spain. In each case, the material was cDNA or gDNA derived from T cells, B-cell-depleted T cells, or PBMCs.

The germline CDR1 and CDR2 sequences are SGDLS and YYNGEE. The V end was cut by 6 bases, the J end by 4 bases, with 11 bases between. CDR3 length: 13 residues. Seattle participants joined during active infection and were tracked over time. In the authors' methods: Reference gene primers were amplified, and this amplification served to estimate nucleated cell counts. Clones were read by immunoSEQ multiplex PCR, and TCRdb kept only the in-frame ones, dropping some. V, J and clone size were drawn from that table, and D and trimming were deduced from the DNA. The profile covers 410,000 or so clones, with about 88% appearing a single time and under 2% taken by the ten largest.

The sequenced sample consisted of peripheral blood. The rearrangement joins TRBV9 to TRBJ1-3; D is perhaps TRBD1 (6 bases). The TCR originated in a woman between 35 and 50 years old with COVID-19, enrolled during active disease. The chain's CDR3 is CASKGQSGNTIYF. The CDR3 DNA is TGTGCCAGCAAGGGACAATCAGGAAACACCATATATTTT.